This T cell receptor (beta chain) was observed in a study of T cell repertoires in cytomegalovirus infection. Study-wide context: Indications of both CMV infection and matching HLA type were provided by public TCR beta signatures. Study findings and constraints: There were HLA-C-restricted CMV-specific TCR beta clonotypes dominating the ex vivo response.

The V segment lost 3 bases and the J segment 4 bases; nucleotides outside the gene matches: 7. Germline V gene lookup returns CDR1 SEHNR and CDR2 FQNEAQ (reference sequence). The CDR3 spans 15 residues. One entry per CDR3 protein results from TCRdb running MiXCR on the reads. The sample has 500,000 or so distinct CDR3 sequences, 16% seen once; the top ten hold about 24%. This clonotype has more than one count but fewer than ten. Its antigen is unidentified. The sample consisted of CD8+ T cells from PBMCs. This TCR was sampled from a human donor in good health (CMV status not recorded). Some clones in this sample may be carry-over from other donors' samples. The chain couples TRBV7-9 to TRBJ1-1, with 8 nucleotides matching TRBD1. CDR3 protein: CASSFPGGEVTEAFF. In DNA, the CDR3 is TGTGCCAGCAGCTTCCCAGGGGGCGAAGTCACTGAAGCTTTCTTT.